The 2 T cell receptor beta chains reported below all come from one sample, sequenced in a study of beta chain features in type 1 diabetes. Expressed TCRB transcripts were sequenced, since all the RNA that had been isolated was reverse transcribed. Clones were read by immunoSEQ multiplex PCR, and TCRdb kept only the in-frame ones, dropping some. The sample yields around 500,000 clones, more than 9.5% seen once. The specimen was naive CD4+ T cells from blood. These receptors all come from a woman aged 18-30 years in good health.

The rearrangement links TRBV4-1 to TRBJ2-3, with 7 bases aligning to TRBD2. The CDR3 has 16 residues. CDR1 and CDR2 from the germline V gene are MGHRA and YSYEKL. Trimming cost V 0 bases and J 4 bases; bases outside gene matches: 7. DNA for the CDR3: TGCGCCAGCAGCCAAGAGCTGACTAGCTGGTCAGATACGCAGTATTTT. It is translated as CASSQELTSWSDTQYF.

This clone was observed at least ten times. The chain links TRBV13 to TRBJ2-1; D might be TRBD2 (5 bases). Germline loops: CDR1 PRHDT, CDR2 FYEKMQ (reference sequence). CDR3 length: 13 residues. V gave up 0 bases and J gave up 9 bases, with 9 bases separating them. As DNA, the CDR3 is TGTGCCAGCAGCTTAGGCCCCGGACTTGAGCAGTTCTTC. Protein product: CASSLGPGLEQFF.